This TCR beta chain was obtained from a study of T cell responses to AZD1222 COVID-19 vaccine (dated by TCRdb to the early 2020s). Regarding the complete study: TCR sequencing covered some 250 trial participants: 200 to 220 given two doses of AZD1222 and about 26 given two doses of MenACWY control vaccine. Enrollment into the trials was organized by age into subgroups of 18-55, 56-69 and 70-plus years, and those subgroups contained roughly 150, 30 and 60 TCR-sequenced participants, respectively. Broad study findings and their caveats: Because no day 14 peak-response samples were available, repertoires were characterized only after the peak T cell response. Vaccine-associated CD4 TCRs spanned the whole spike protein, with dominant responses in regions 160-218 and 743-854. Participants were mostly white British, with more females than males. The authors suggested clonal diversity may have been underestimated. In the small 56-69-year group, the increase in depth fell short of significance, most likely because of low power. Nearly half of unique spike-specific TCRs reportedly recognized epitopes outside regions mutated in the B.1.351 and B.1.1.7 variants. A significant rise in spike-specific TCR breadth and depth was observed after two AZD1222 doses relative to day 0 and relative to MenACWY recipients. Conclusions about previously exposed vaccinees are limited, since just six or seven AZD1222 recipients were seropositive for SARS-CoV-2 at baseline.

The time point label on this specimen signifies: about 28 days (+/-7) after the second vaccine dose. AZD1222 recipients with second doses at about 4 weeks or about 12 weeks were pooled, because spike-specific TCR depth and breadth did not differ between schedules. Vaccinee samples were obtained from the UK trials COV001 and COV002, which included a single-blind randomized controlled phase 2/3 trial of AZD1222 (ChAdOx1 nCoV-19) in healthy adults. For TCRbeta chain sequencing, PBMC samples were collected from trial participants at day 0 and at day 28 after the second dose. The CDR3 regions of human TCRbeta chains were analyzed by immunosequencing. The study's own analysis went as follows. TCRs in the repertoires were compared against a reference library of SARS-CoV-2-specific TCRs that had been generated with the MIRA antigen-specificity platform. Breadth was defined as the fraction of unique TCRs that were SARS-CoV-2-associated. Depth was defined as the fraction of total T cells that were SARS-CoV-2-associated. Using the MIRA data, each spike-specific TCR was mapped to the spike region that the TCR reacts to and placed in a CD4 or CD8 class. Log10-transformed breadth and depth values were compared by one-way ANOVA with Sidak's multiple comparisons tests. TCRdb provides this immuneACCESS table in a form limited to in-frame rearrangements. Some clones are lacking; in checked studies, under half of them reflect an unresolved V gene, and why the rest are absent is not known. Clone size and the V and J calls come from that table; the DNA yielded D and trimming. In this sample the table shows around 170,000 clones, roughly 88% of which occur a single time. The top ten clonotypes cover around 10% of the sample.

Concerning this clone: Its antigen remains unidentified. Base qualities are missing; no much larger clone stands one base away.

In the germline V gene, CDR1 corresponds to SGHRS and CDR2 to YFSETQ. Deletion took 3 bases off V and 5 bases off J, with a span of 11 bases between the germline ends. The CDR3 starts with the cysteine, ends with the phenylalanine, and has 13 residues. Kept here is only the CDR3 DNA, which spans 39 bases and is read in frame from base 1. The TCR originated in an adult who received the AZD1222 COVID-19 vaccine. This material consisted of peripheral blood, taken 28 days after the second AZD1222 dose. The chain is assembled from TRBV5-1 and TRBJ2-5; a weak D assignment points to TRBD1 (6 bases agree). The sequenced DNA is TGCGCCAGCAGCTCACAGGGCCACGAGACCCAGTACTTC. It translates to CASSSQGHETQYF.